This T cell receptor (beta chain) appears in the sequencing data of a study of shared clonotypes between healthy human individuals (TCRdb year 2020). Turning to the overall study: Three men and a couple of women, aged 18 to 49 years, made up the cohort. For each donor, three plates each were used for CD4 naive and CD4 memory, two plates were used for CD8 naive, and one plate was used for CD8 memory. The study deeply sequenced blood TCR repertoires of about 5 healthy adults to estimate repertoire size and the extent of clonotype sharing between individuals. To increase sequencing depth and limit assay-specific biases, TCR repertoire library preparation and sequencing were carried out by different laboratories using diverse techniques. Per donor, leukapheresis produced somewhere between about 0.9 and 9 billion PBMCs. Here is what the overall study found, with its caveats: Clonotypes shared by all four sorted-subset donors showed higher generation probabilities than non-shared clonotypes. Larger estimated clonotype richness was generally found for naive subsets than for memory subsets. Based on pairwise subsampling, the degree of clonotype sharing among donors was expected to be affected by sequencing depth. Sharing across a few donors was observed for 4.5% to 6.5% of naive CD4, over 3% of naive CD8, over 2% of memory CD4, and 0.4% of memory CD8 clonotypes. Sampling was limited to blood, and TCR repertoires in tissue likely differ from TCR repertoires in blood. Even with the large sequencing depth, rarefaction of the sorted-subset datasets indicated that sequencing was incomplete. The genetic and exposure-history diversity represented was limited by the small number of donors.

Using the deep immunoSEQ assay, multiplex PCR amplified TCR CDR3 regions from genomic DNA. Extracted genomic DNA from each cell subset was distributed evenly across all wells of several immunoSEQ 96-well plates, and each plate was treated as a replicate. Each replicate PCR for sorted subsets received about 200 ng genomic DNA, equal to about 30,000 T cell genomes. Purified libraries were quantified with a Qubit 3.0 fluorometer, sized on a Bioanalyzer 2100, and re-quantified with the KAPA Library Quantification kit. Every immunoSEQ 96-well plate was sequenced on a dedicated single-read 150-cycle Illumina NextSeq 550 flow cell. The original methods were these. Because the immunoSEQ output included only junctional sequences and no quality scores, the filtering could not be the same as the filtering used for full-length reads. Sequences were annotated with PyIR, a Python wrapper for IgBLAST v1.9, and V/J genes and CDR3 were assigned using IMGT germline references. Reads were removed for weak V/J assignments (E-value above 1e-6), missing CDR3, stop codons, out-of-frame junctions, or ambiguous translated residues. A V3J clonotype was defined by an identical inferred V gene, J gene, and CDR3 amino acid sequence. The percentage overlap between two repertoires was calculated by dividing the number of shared unique clonotypes by the size of the smaller repertoire. Richness of each repertoire was evaluated using RTK rarefaction, the Chao1 estimator, and Recon v2.1 estimates of unobserved clonotypes. For all TCRbeta clonotypes obtained by the gDNA method from a handful of donors, generation probabilities were computed with OLGA. As stored in TCRdb, this immuneACCESS dataset retains in-frame rearrangements with V and J assigned. A fraction of the clones does not appear; measured against another copy, unresolved V genes explain less than half of the discrepancy, and the remainder lacks a known reason. For V, J and clone size, that table is used; D and trimming come from the DNA. The sample includes about 2,500,000 clones, with around 90% observed a single time. Around 0.14% of the sample is taken by the ten largest.

The trim is 0 bases for V and 2 bases for J, with a gap of 10 bases between the germline ends. Sequences ENHRY (CDR1) and SYGVKD (CDR2) are obtained from the germline V gene. The CDR3 holds 15 amino acids from the cysteine to the phenylalanine. Only the CDR3 part of the read is kept: 45 bases, read in frame from the first base. Concerning this clone itself: Its antigen remains unidentified. No base quality information exists; no much larger clone differs at one position.

The donors were healthy, HIV-negative adults who had no recently reported acute infections or vaccinations. All donors were Caucasian adults living in Nashville, Tennessee, USA. Magnetic negative selection was used to enrich CD4+ T cells, after which naive cells were positively selected on CD45RA and the negative fraction became the memory subset. After blood collection by leukapheresis, PBMCs were isolated using Ficoll-Histopaque density gradient centrifugation and then cryopreserved in the vapor phase of liquid nitrogen. Analytical flow cytometry was used to check the purity and quantity of every magnetically sorted T cell population. From each sorted fraction, genomic DNA was isolated and quantified by UV absorbance on a Nanodrop 2000c.

The sample taken for sequencing was naive CD4+ T cells sorted from blood. Per the publication, the cell subset or site label means: CD45RA+ positively selected. This receptor chain uses TRBV10-3 and TRBJ1-1, with the D gene too uncertain to name. The TCR was taken from a man aged 18 to 30 in good health. Here is the DNA: TGTGCCATCAGTGAGTCGAACAGTGGAAACACTGAAGCTTTCTTT. It translates to CAISESNSGNTEAFF.